The 7 T cell receptor beta chains in this list originate from one sample, sequenced in a study of blood T cell repertoires in COVID-19. Data came from immunoSEQ multiplex PCR; TCRdb stores just in-frame clones and leaves some out. The sample consists of 180,000 or so clones, roughly nine tenths of them appearing once. The material sequenced was peripheral blood. All receptors derive from a man aged 18 to 30 with acute or convalescent COVID-19.

This chain uses TRBV7-6 with TRBJ2-1, with D maybe TRBD2 (7 bases). Trimming shortened V by 2 bases and J by 6 bases, and 14 bases separated the two germline ends. Germline V lookup: CDR1 SGHVS, CDR2 FNYEAQ. This CDR3 has 15 amino acids. CDR3 residues: CASSLYGGPANEQFF. The CDR3, as DNA: TGTGCCAGCAGCTTATACGGGGGGCCCGCCAATGAGCAGTTCTTC.

The rearrangement joins TRBV18 to TRBJ1-2; D is possibly TRBD1 (5 bases). The CDR3 length is 14 residues. The germline V and J ends were trimmed by 2 bases and 8 bases, with 15 bases remaining between them. Germline V lookup: CDR1 KGHSH, CDR2 LQKENI. The CDR3 DNA reads TGTGCCAGCTCACCAAGGGGTGAAGGTGGGGGCTACACCTTC. It translates to CASSPRGEGGGYTF.

This clone was seen just once. The gene calls are TRBV19 and TRBJ1-2, with D perhaps matching TRBD1 (5 bases). There are 14 residues in the CDR3. V shed 7 bases and J shed 4 bases, with 16 bases lying between them. Per the germline V gene, CDR1 is LNHDA and CDR2 is SQIVND (reference sequence). Here the CDR3 reads CASTYGVTGYGYTF. The DNA for the CDR3 is TGTGCCAGTACCTATGGGGTAACAGGCTATGGCTACACCTTC.

V gene TRBV19 combines with J gene TRBJ1-5, with 7 bases fitting TRBD1. The CDR3 length is 14 residues. Per the germline V gene, CDR1 is LNHDA and CDR2 is SQIVND (reference sequence). The ends lost 6 bases at V and 1 base at J; junction bases unmatched: 3. CDR3 in amino acids: CASRLQGSNQPQHF. The CDR3 DNA follows: TGTGCCAGTAGACTACAGGGGAGCAATCAGCCCCAGCATTTT.

The chain uses TRBV11-2 and TRBJ2-3, with 7 nucleotides matching TRBD1. Trimming removed 5 bases from V and 0 bases from J; junction bases left unmatched: 5. Germline CDR1 is SGHAT and CDR2 is FQNNGV. CDR3 size: 15 residues. In DNA, the CDR3 is TGTGCCAGCAGCCGAGGCAGGGGGAGCACAGATACGCAGTATTTT. Residues: CASSRGRGSTDTQYF.

This rearrangement joins TRBV27 to TRBJ2-1, with D perhaps matching TRBD2 (6 bases). V shed 5 bases and J shed 0 bases, with 17 bases lying between them. CDR3 length: 17 residues. CDR1 MNHEY and CDR2 SMNVEV come from the germline V gene (reference sequence). CDR3: CASSPLKTRSSYNEQFF. CDR3 coding DNA: TGTGCCAGCAGTCCCTTAAAGACTAGGAGCTCCTACAATGAGCAGTTCTTC.

This chain's CDR3 is CASSELENSYEQYF. In DNA form, the CDR3 reads TGTGCCAGCAGTGAACTAGAAAACTCCTACGAGCAGTACTTC. The chain combines TRBV6-1 with TRBJ2-7; D ambiguous. This CDR3 region has 14 residues. Germline-derived CDR1 and CDR2 are MNHNS and SASEGT. With 2 bases removed from V and 0 bases from J, the gap between germline ends came to 8 bases.